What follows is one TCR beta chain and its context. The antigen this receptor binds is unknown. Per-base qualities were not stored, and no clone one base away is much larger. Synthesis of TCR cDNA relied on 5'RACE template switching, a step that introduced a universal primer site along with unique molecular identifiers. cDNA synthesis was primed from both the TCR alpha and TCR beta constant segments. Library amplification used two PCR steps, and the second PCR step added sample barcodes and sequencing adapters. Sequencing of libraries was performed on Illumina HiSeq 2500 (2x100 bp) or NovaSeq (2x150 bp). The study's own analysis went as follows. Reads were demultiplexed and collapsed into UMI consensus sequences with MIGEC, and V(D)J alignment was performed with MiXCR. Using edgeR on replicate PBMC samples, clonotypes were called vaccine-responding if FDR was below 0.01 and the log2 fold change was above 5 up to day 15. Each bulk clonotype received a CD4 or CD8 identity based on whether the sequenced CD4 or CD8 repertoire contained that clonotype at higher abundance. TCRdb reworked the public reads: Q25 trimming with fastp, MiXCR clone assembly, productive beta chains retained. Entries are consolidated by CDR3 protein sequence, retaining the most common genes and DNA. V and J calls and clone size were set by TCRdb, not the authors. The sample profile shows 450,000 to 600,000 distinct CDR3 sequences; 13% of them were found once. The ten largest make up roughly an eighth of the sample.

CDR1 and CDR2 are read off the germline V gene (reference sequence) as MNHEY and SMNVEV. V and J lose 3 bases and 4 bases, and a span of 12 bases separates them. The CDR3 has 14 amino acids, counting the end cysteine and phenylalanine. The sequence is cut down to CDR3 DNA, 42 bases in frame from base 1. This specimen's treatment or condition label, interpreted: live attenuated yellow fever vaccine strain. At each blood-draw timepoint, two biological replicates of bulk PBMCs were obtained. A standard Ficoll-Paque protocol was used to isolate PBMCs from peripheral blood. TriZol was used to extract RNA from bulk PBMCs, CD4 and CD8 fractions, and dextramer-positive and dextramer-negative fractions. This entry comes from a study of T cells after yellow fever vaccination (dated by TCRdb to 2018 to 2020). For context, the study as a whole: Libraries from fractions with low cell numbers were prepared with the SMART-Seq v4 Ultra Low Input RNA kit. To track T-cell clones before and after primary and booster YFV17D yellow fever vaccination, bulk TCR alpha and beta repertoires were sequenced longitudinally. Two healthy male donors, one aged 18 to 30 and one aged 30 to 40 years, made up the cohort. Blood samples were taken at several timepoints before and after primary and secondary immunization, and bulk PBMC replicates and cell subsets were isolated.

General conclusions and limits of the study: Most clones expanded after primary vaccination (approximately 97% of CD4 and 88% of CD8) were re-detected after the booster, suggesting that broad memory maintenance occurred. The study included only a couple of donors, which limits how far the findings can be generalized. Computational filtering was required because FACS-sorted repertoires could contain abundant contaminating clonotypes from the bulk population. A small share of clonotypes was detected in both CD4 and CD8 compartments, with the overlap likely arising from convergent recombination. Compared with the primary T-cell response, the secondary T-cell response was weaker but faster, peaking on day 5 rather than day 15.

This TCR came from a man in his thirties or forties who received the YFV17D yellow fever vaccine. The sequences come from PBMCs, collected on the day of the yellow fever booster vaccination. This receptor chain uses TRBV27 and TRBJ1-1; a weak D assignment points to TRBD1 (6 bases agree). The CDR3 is CASSFGLGATEAFF. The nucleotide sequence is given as TGTGCCAGCAGTTTTGGTTTGGGGGCCACTGAAGCTTTCTTT.